This TCR beta chain was observed in a study of T cell responses to AZD1222 COVID-19 vaccine. The CDR3 extends over 16 amino acids. V gave up 0 bases and J gave up 3 bases; unmatched junction bases: 6. In germline, CDR1 is LGHNT, CDR2 FRNRAP. Using immunoSEQ multiplex PCR, the repertoire was profiled, and TCRdb retains in-frame clones only, with some absent. The sample lists 95,000 or so clones, around nine tenths occurring once. This clonotype was sampled from an adult in good health. The material sequenced was peripheral blood, taken on day 0 of AZD1222 vaccination. The chain combines TRBV12-5 with TRBJ2-5; TRBD2 matches 8 bases. The CDR3 DNA reads as TGTGCTAGTGGTTTGGTACAAACTAGCGGCAAAGAGACCCAGTACTTC. It codes for CASGLVQTSGKETQYF.